A single sample gave rise to the 26 T cell receptor beta chains below, sequenced in a study of T cell responses to AZD1222 COVID-19 vaccine. Measured with immunoSEQ multiplex PCR; TCRdb has only the in-frame clones, and not every one. This sample carries about 120,000 clones, just over 85% of them seen once, and the ten largest clones take about 10%. Sequenced material: peripheral blood, taken on day 0 of AZD1222 vaccination. The receptors come from an adult in good health.

CDR3 sequence reads: CASSPLGQATEQYF. The CDR3 DNA follows: TGTGCCAGCTCCCCCTTGGGACAGGCAACCGAGCAGTACTTC. J is TRBJ2-7 and V is TRBV18, with 8 bases identical to TRBD1. The CDR3 covers 14 residues. J was trimmed by 6 bases and V by 6 bases; bases with no gene match: 10. CDR1 is KGHSH and CDR2 is LQKENI in the germline V gene.

V usage is TRBV7-9 and J usage is TRBJ2-2, with D perhaps matching TRBD2 (6 bases). The germline V gene has CDR1 SEHNR and CDR2 FQNEAQ (reference sequence). This CDR3 is 15 amino acids long. Trimming removed 5 bases at V and 0 bases at J, with 10 bases between. The CDR3 loop reads CASSGRLANTGELFF. In DNA form, the CDR3 reads TGTGCCAGCAGCGGGCGACTAGCGAACACCGGGGAGCTGTTTTTT.

The CDR3 sequence is CASSPIPGTGGLNTEAFF. DNA for the CDR3: TGTGCCAGCAGCCCGATTCCCGGGACAGGGGGCCTCAACACTGAAGCTTTCTTT. The rearrangement uses TRBV7-2 and TRBJ1-1; 12 bases fit TRBD1. Germline V gene data show CDR1 as SGHTA and CDR2 as FQGNSA. The ends lost 5 bases at V and 2 bases at J; junction bases unmatched: 12. The CDR3 runs to 18 residues.

The V gene is TRBV6-5, the J gene TRBJ2-2, with D perhaps TRBD1 (6 bases). Germline V gene sequence: CDR1 MNHEY, CDR2 SVGAGI. V was cut by 7 bases and J by 6 bases, with 15 bases left in between. There are 14 residues in the CDR3. The CDR3 coding sequence is TGTGCCAGCAACCCGGGGACATCGGCCGGGGAGCTGTTTTTT. Protein: CASNPGTSAGELFF.

In its sample, this clone was seen once. The CDR3 DNA reads as TGCGCCAGCAGCTTGGGGGCGGGAGCATCAGATACGCAGTATTTT. Translated, it gives CASSLGAGASDTQYF. The V call is TRBV5-1, the J call TRBJ2-3, with 7 bases matching TRBD2. J gave up 4 bases and V 0 bases, and 5 bases lay outside the gene matches. This CDR3 region has 15 residues. Looked up from germline, CDR1 is SGHRS and CDR2 is YFSETQ. Drawing the rest from reference TRBV5-1 and TRBJ2-3, the complete variable domain is KAGVTQTPRYLIKTRGQQVTLSCSPISGHRSVSWYQQTPGQGLQFLFEYFSETQRNKGNFPGRFSGRQFSNSRSEMNVSTLELGDSALYLCASSLGAGASDTQYFGPGTRLTVL.

The chain joins TRBV5-1 to TRBJ2-1, with 12 positions matching TRBD2. The CDR3 sequence is 19 residues long. V dropped 0 bases and J dropped 4; count of bases not matched to a gene: 11. CDR1 is SGHRS and CDR2 is YFSETQ in the germline V gene. In DNA form, the CDR3 reads TGCGCCAGCAGCTTGGGGCTAGCGGGAGGGGTGGGGATTTACAATGAGCAGTTCTTC. This translates into CASSLGLAGGVGIYNEQFF.

The rearrangement joins TRBV6-5 to TRBJ1-3; TRBD1 might be the D (5 bases). Germline CDR1 reads MNHEY; CDR2 reads SVGAGI. This CDR3 is 14 amino acids long. V was clipped by 6 bases and J by 7 bases, with 16 bases between them. The CDR3 protein is CASRPQEGWNTIYF. The DNA for the CDR3 is TGTGCCAGCAGGCCCCAGGAGGGGTGGAACACCATATATTTT.

The V gene is TRBV3-1 (or the pseudogene TRBV3-2), the J gene TRBJ1-6; unclear D gene. Trimming left V 1 base short and J 8 bases short, with 6 bases between. Germline values: CDR1 LGHDT, CDR2 YNNKEL (reference sequence). This CDR3 is built from 13 residues. CDR3 DNA: TGTGCCAGCAGCCAAGTTCGGGATTCACCCCTCCACTTT. It translates to CASSQVRDSPLHF.

The CDR3 DNA follows: TGTGCCAGCAGCCTCACCTCAGGGAGCTACGAGCAGTACTTC. Protein: CASSLTSGSYEQYF. The chain links TRBV11-2 to TRBJ2-7; either TRBD1 or TRBD2 may fit D (5 bases each). Trimming took 5 bases from V and 3 from J, leaving 14 bases between them. CDR3 length: 14 residues. CDR1 is SGHAT and CDR2 is FQNNGV in the germline V gene.

The chain employs TRBV7-2 and TRBJ2-3; D is perhaps TRBD2 (6 bases). The V gene lost 2 bases and the J gene lost 4 bases, with 7 bases spanning the gap. This CDR3 is built from 13 residues. Germline CDR1 is SGHTA and CDR2 is FQGNSA. In DNA form, the CDR3 reads TGTGCCAGCAGCTTAACGGGAGCAGATACGCAGTATTTT. Translating it yields CASSLTGADTQYF.

The J gene is TRBJ1-5, the V gene TRBV3-1 (or the pseudogene TRBV3-2); D remains unclear. The CDR3 runs to 16 residues. V dropped 0 bases and J dropped 1 base, with 10 bases sitting between them. CDR1 and CDR2 (germline): LGHDT, YNNKEL (reference sequence). The CDR3 protein is CASSQDPGRSNQPQHF. The CDR3 bases are TGTGCCAGCAGCCAAGATCCGGGTAGAAGCAATCAGCCCCAGCATTTT.

The rearrangement links TRBV19 to TRBJ2-7; 9 positions agree with TRBD1. The V gene end was trimmed by 2 bases and the J gene end by 2 bases; junction bases not matched to a gene: 4. The germline V gene has CDR1 LNHDA and CDR2 SQIVND (reference sequence). The CDR3 totals 15 residues. CDR3 coding DNA: TGTGCCAGTAGTATACGACAGGGGGTTGCCTACGAGCAGTACTTC. Its translation: CASSIRQGVAYEQYF.

The V and J genes are TRBV7-2 and TRBJ1-2; possible D gene TRBD1, 5 bases. Trimming shortened V by 3 bases and J by 9 bases, and 26 bases separated the two germline ends. CDR1 and CDR2 (germline): SGHTA, FQGNSA. The CDR3 is 17 residues long. The CDR3 region is CASSFNPLTGTVLRYTF. The CDR3 DNA reads as TGTGCCAGCAGCTTTAACCCCCTTACCGGGACCGTTCTACGCTACACCTTC.

This clone was recorded a few times. The gene calls are TRBV5-4 and TRBJ2-3; D might be TRBD2 (6 bases). This CDR3 has 15 amino acids. Germline CDR1 and CDR2: SGHNT and YYREEE (reference sequence). Trimming stripped 0 bases from V and 0 bases from J, with 8 bases between. The CDR3 protein is CASSLAGGSTDTQYF. Written as DNA, the CDR3 is TGTGCCAGCAGCTTGGCCGGGGGAAGCACAGATACGCAGTATTTT.

There are a few counts of this clone. V is TRBV7-9 and J is TRBJ1-1; D is uncertain. The V end lost 8 bases, the J end lost 4 bases, and 11 bases lay between the germline ends. CDR1 and CDR2 from the germline V gene are SEHNR and FQNEAQ (reference sequence). The CDR3 runs 12 residues. The CDR3, as DNA: TGTGCCAGCGACGAGGTCACCACTGAAGCTTTCTTT. This sequence encodes CASDEVTTEAFF.

V is TRBV2 and J is TRBJ1-4; no reliable D call. Germline CDR1 SNHLY, CDR2 FYNNEI. This CDR3 comprises 14 residues. Trimming cost V 7 bases and J 0 bases, with 9 bases left between them. As DNA, the CDR3 is TGTGCCAGCAAAATAGCAACAACTAATGAAAAACTGTTTTTT. This encodes CASKIATTNEKLFF.

This clone was recorded once. This chain links TRBV5-1 with TRBJ1-4; tentatively, D is TRBD1 (6 bases). V was pared by 4 bases and J by 5 bases, with 12 bases between. CDR3 length equals 14 residues. CDR1 is SGHRS, CDR2 YFSETQ, per germline. CDR3 amino acids: CASSPAGVNEKLFF. CDR3 coding DNA: TGCGCCAGCAGCCCAGCAGGGGTGAATGAAAAACTGTTTTTT.

V is TRBV5-5 and J is TRBJ2-3, with a weak D call TRBD2 (6 bases). Germline CDR1 is SGHKS and CDR2 is YYEKEE (reference sequence). Deletions cut 6 bases from V and 3 bases from J, with 26 bases between. This CDR3 contains 18 residues. This CDR3 is CASNFYIPTGAETDTQYF. The DNA of the CDR3 is TGTGCCAGCAACTTTTATATACCGACGGGAGCGGAGACAGATACGCAGTATTTT.

V and J are TRBV27 and TRBJ1-6; TRBD1 aligns across 7 bases. The CDR3 runs 13 residues. With 6 bases clipped from V and 7 bases from J, the junction kept 3 bases outside the gene matches. Germline V gene sequence: CDR1 MNHEY, CDR2 SMNVEV (reference sequence). The CDR3 DNA follows: TGTGCCAGCAGGGGACAGACAAATTCACCCCTCCACTTT. Translation: CASRGQTNSPLHF.

This clone has a single count. The genes are TRBV6-2 or TRBV6-3 and TRBJ1-2; TRBD1 is a possible D gene (6 bases). This CDR3 has 13 amino acids. Trimming took 2 bases from V and 5 from J, leaving 9 bases between them. Germline CDR1 and CDR2: MNHEY and SVGEGT. The CDR3 coding sequence is TGTGCCAGCAGTTACCAGCAGGGGTATGGCTACACCTTC. Translation gives CASSYQQGYGYTF.

This sequence joins TRBV19 and TRBJ2-4, with no clear D. Germline lookup yields CDR1 LNHDA and CDR2 SQIVND (reference sequence). The V end was cut by 1 base, the J end by 7 bases, with 5 bases between. This CDR3 region has 12 residues. The CDR3 DNA is TGTGCCAGTAGTATAGGGTTGAACATTCAGTACTTC. As protein: CASSIGLNIQYF.

Turning to this clone: This sample also contains other DNA sequences that code for the same CDR3. This chain links TRBV6-5 with TRBJ1-2; perhaps TRBD1 as D (5 bases). From germline, CDR1 is MNHEY and CDR2 SVGAGI. V dropped 0 bases and J dropped 4 bases, with 9 bases sitting between them. The CDR3 is made up of 14 amino acids. The CDR3 DNA follows: TGTGCCAGCAGTTACTCTCAGGGTAGCTATGGCTACACCTTC. This gives the protein CASSYSQGSYGYTF.

The chain combines TRBV7-3 with TRBJ2-1; D possibly corresponds to TRBD2 (6 bases). The V and J ends lost 2 bases and 4 bases respectively, with 12 bases between them. Looked up from germline, CDR1 is SGHTA and CDR2 is FQGTGA. The CDR3 is 15 amino acids. The CDR3 reads CASSLRGRQYNEQFF. The DNA of the CDR3 is TGTGCCAGCAGCTTACGGGGGAGACAATACAATGAGCAGTTCTTC.

This chain uses TRBV4-1 with TRBJ1-4; 7 bases align to TRBD1. CDR3 length: 19 residues. CDR1 and CDR2 from the germline V gene are MGHRA and YSYEKL. Trimming removed 4 bases from V and 2 bases from J; junction bases left unmatched: 16. CDR3 in DNA: TGCGCCAGCAGCCCAAAGGGGGCTCCCGACCCCCTGACTAATGAAAAACTGTTTTTT. It is translated as CASSPKGAPDPLTNEKLFF.

The V gene is TRBV7-9, the J gene TRBJ2-3; no clear D. Germline V CDR1 and CDR2: SEHNR, FQNEAQ (reference sequence). V lost 3 bases to trimming and J lost 7 bases, with 11 bases between them. The CDR3 runs 13 residues. The CDR3 DNA is TGTGCCAGCAGCTTGATACAGCCCTATACGCAGTATTTT. Its translation is CASSLIQPYTQYF.

This clone occurred a few times. The rearrangement joins TRBV7-8 to TRBJ1-2; D is unclear. Germline CDR1 and CDR2: SGHVS and FQNEAQ. Trimming took 4 bases from V and 4 from J, leaving 19 bases between them. This CDR3 spans 16 amino acids. The chain's CDR3 is CASSSGPPIGGYGYTF. The CDR3 DNA reads as TGTGCCAGCAGCTCCGGACCTCCTATAGGAGGCTATGGCTACACCTTC.